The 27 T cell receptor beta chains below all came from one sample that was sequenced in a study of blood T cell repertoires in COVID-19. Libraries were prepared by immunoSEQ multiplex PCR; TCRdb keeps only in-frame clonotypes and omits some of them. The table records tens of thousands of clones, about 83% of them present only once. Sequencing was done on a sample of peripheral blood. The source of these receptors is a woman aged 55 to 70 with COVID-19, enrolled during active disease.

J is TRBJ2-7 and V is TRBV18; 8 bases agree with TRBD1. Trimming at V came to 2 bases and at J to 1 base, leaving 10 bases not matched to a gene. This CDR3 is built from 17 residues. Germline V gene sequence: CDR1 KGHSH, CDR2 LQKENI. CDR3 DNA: TGTGCCAGCTCACCAGGGCCCCGGACAGGGACTTCCTACGAGCAGTACTTC. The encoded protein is CASSPGPRTGTSYEQYF.

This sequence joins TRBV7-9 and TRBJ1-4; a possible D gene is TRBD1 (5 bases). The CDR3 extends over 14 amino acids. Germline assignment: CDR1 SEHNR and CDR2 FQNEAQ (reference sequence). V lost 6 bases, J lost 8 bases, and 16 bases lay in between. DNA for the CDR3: TGTGCCAGCAGTTGGAGGGGAGTAGAAGAAAAACTGTTTTTT. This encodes CASSWRGVEEKLFF.

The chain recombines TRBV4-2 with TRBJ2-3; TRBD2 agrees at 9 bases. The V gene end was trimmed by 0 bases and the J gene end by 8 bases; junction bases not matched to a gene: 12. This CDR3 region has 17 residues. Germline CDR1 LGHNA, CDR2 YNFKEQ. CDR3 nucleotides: TGTGCCAGCAGCCAAGAATTGGCGGGAGGGTCCTCAGGTACGCAGTATTTT. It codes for CASSQELAGGSSGTQYF.

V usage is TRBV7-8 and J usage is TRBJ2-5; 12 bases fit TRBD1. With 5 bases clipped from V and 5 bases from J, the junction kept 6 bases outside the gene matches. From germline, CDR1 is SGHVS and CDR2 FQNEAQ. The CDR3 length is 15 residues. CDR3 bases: TGTGCCAGCAGCCCCGGGACAGGGGGCTGGGAGACCCAGTACTTC. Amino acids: CASSPGTGGWETQYF.

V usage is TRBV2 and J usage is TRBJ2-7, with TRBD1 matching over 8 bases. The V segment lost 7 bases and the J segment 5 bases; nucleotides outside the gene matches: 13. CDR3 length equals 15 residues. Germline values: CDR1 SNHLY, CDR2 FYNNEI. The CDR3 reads CASMRTGQVSHEQYF. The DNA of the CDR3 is TGTGCCAGCATGCGGACGGGACAGGTGAGCCACGAGCAGTACTTC.

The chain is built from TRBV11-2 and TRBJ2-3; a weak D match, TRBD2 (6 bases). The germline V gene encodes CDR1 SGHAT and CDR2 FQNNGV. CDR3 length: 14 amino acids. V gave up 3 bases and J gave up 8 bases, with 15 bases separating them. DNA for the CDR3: TGTGCCAGCAGCTTCGGACTACCACCGACTACGCAGTATTTT. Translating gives CASSFGLPPTTQYF.

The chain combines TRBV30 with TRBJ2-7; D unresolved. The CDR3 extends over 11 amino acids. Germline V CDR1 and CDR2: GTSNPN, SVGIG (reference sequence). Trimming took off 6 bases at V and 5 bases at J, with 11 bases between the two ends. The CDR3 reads CACAGTHEQYF. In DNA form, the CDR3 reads TGTGCCTGTGCCGGTACCCACGAGCAGTACTTC. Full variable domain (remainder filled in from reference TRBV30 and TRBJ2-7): SQTIHQWPATLVQPVGSPLSLECTVEGTSNPNLYWYRQAAGRGLQLLFYSVGIGQISSEVPQNLSASRPQDRQFILSSKKLLLSDSGFYLCACAGTHEQYFGPGTRLTVT.

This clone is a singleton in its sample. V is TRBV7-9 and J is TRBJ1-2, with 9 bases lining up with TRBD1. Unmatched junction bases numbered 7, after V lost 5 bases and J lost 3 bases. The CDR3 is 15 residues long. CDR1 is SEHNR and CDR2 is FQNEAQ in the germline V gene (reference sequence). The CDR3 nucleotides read TGTGCCAGCAGCCAAGAGACAGGGGGTGACTATGGCTACACCTTC. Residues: CASSQETGGDYGYTF. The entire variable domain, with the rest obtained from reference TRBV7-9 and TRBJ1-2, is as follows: DTGVSQNPRHKITKRGQNVTFRCDPISEHNRLYWYRQTLGQGPEFLTYFQNEAQLEKSRLLSDRFSAERPKGSFSTLEIQRTEQGDSAMYLCASSQETGGDYGYTFGSGTRLTVV.

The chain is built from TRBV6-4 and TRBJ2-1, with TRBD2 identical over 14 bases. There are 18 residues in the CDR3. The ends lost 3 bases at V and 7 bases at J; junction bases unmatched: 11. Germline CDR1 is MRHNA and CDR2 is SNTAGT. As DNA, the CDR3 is TGTGCCAGCAGTGAGGGACTAGCGGGAGTGGGGTGGCCAAATGAGCAGTTCTTC. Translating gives CASSEGLAGVGWPNEQFF.

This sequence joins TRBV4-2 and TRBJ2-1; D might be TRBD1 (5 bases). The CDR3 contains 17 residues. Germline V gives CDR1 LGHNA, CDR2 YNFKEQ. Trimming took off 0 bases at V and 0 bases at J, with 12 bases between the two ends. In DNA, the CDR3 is TGTGCCAGCAGCCAAGATCTTACAGGACCCTCCTACAATGAGCAGTTCTTC. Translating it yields CASSQDLTGPSYNEQFF.

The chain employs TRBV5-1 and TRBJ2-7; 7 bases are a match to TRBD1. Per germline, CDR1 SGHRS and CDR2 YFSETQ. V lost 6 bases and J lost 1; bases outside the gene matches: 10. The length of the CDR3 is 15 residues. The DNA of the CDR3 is TGCGCCAGCACCTTATCACCGGGACAGTCCTACGAGCAGTACTTC. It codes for CASTLSPGQSYEQYF.

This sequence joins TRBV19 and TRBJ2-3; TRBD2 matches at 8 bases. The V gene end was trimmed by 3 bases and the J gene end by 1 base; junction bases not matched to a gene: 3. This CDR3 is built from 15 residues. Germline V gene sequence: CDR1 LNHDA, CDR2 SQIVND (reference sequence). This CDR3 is CASSIGLARTDTQYF. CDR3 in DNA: TGTGCCAGTAGTATCGGACTAGCTCGCACAGATACGCAGTATTTT.

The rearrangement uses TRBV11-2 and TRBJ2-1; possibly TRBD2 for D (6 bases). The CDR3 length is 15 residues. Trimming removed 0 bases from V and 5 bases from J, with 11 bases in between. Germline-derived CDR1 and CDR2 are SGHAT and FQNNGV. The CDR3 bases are TGTGCCAGCAGCTTAGACCCGGGAGTCGACAATGAGCAGTTCTTC. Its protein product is CASSLDPGVDNEQFF. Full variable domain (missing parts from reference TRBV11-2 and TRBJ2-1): EAGVAQSPRYKIIEKRQSVAFWCNPISGHATLYWYQQILGQGPKLLIQFQNNGVVDDSQLPKDRFSAERLKGVDSTLKIQPAKLEDSAVYLCASSLDPGVDNEQFFGPGTRLTVL.

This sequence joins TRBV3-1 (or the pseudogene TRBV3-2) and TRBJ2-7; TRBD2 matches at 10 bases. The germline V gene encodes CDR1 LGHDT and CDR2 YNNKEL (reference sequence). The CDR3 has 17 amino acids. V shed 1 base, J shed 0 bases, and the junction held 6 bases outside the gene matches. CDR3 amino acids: CASSQVRASGSSYEQYF. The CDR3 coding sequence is TGTGCCAGCAGCCAAGTAAGGGCTAGCGGGAGCTCCTACGAGCAGTACTTC.

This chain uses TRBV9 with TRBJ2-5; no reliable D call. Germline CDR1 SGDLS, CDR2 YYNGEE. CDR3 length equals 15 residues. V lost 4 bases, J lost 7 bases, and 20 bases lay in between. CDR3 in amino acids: CASSPGWQTIGTQYF. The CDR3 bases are TGTGCCAGCAGCCCCGGGTGGCAGACGATAGGGACCCAGTACTTC.

The CDR3 region has the DNA TGTGCCAGCAGCCAAGGGACAGCCTACGAGCAGTACTTC. This codes for CASSQGTAYEQYF. The chain employs TRBV3-1 (or the pseudogene TRBV3-2) and TRBJ2-7, with D perhaps matching TRBD1 (6 bases). The V end was cut by 1 base, the J end by 2 bases, with 6 bases between. Germline V lookup: CDR1 LGHDT, CDR2 YNNKEL (reference sequence). CDR3 length equals 13 residues.

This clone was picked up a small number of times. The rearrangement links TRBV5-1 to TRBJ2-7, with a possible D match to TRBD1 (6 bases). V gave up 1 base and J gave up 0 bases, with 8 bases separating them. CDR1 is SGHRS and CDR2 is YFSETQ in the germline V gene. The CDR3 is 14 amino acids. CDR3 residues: CASSLSGASYEQYF. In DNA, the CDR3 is TGCGCCAGCAGCTTGTCAGGGGCCTCCTACGAGCAGTACTTC.

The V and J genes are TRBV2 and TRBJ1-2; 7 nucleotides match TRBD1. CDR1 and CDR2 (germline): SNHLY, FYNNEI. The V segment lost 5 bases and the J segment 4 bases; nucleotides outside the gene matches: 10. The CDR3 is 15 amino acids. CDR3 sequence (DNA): TGTGCCAGCAGTTATCTCCCAGACAGGGCCTATGGCTACACCTTC. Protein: CASSYLPDRAYGYTF.

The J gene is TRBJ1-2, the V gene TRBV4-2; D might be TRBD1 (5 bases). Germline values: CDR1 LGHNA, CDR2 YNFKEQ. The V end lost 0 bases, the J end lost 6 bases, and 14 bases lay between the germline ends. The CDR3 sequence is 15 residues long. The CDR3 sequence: CASSQDSGVWNGYTF. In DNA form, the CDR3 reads TGTGCCAGCAGCCAAGATTCGGGGGTCTGGAATGGCTACACCTTC.

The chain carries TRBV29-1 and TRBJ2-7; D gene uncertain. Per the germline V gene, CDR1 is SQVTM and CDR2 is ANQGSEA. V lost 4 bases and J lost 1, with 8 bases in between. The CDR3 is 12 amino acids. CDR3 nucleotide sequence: TGCAGCGTTGTGACAAATTCCTACGAGCAGTACTTC. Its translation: CSVVTNSYEQYF.

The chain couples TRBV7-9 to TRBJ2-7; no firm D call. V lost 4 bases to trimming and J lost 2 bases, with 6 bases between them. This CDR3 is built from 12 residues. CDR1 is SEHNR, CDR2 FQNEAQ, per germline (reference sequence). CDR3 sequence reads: CASSSLTYEQYF. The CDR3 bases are TGTGCCAGCAGCTCCCTAACCTACGAGCAGTACTTC.

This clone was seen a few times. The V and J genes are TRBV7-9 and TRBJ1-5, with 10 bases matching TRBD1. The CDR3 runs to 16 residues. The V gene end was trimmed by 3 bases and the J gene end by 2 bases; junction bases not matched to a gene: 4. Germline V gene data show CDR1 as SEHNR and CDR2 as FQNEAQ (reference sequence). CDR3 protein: CASSLTGGAGNQPQHF. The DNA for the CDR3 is TGTGCCAGCAGCTTGACAGGGGGCGCAGGCAATCAGCCCCAGCATTTT.

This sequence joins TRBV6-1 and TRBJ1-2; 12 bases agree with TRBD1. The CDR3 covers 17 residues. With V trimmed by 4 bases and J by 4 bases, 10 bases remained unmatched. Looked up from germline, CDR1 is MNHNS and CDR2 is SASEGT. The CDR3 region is CASSGPGQGAPFYGYTF. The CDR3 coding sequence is TGTGCCAGCAGTGGTCCGGGACAGGGGGCCCCCTTCTATGGCTACACCTTC.

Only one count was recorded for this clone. The CDR3 loop is CASSPRDRGRLAVTTDTQYF. For the CDR3, the DNA is TGTGCCAGCAGCCCCCGAGACAGGGGGCGTCTGGCGGTCACCACAGATACGCAGTATTTT. This chain uses TRBV9 with TRBJ2-3; 10 positions match TRBD1. The CDR3 extends over 20 amino acids. With 4 bases clipped from V and 2 bases from J, the junction kept 19 bases outside the gene matches. The germline gives CDR1 SGDLS, CDR2 YYNGEE.

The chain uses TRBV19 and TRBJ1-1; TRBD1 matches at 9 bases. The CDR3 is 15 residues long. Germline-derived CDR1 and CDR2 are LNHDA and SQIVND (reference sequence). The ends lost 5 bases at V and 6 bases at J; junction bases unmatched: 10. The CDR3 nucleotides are TGTGCCAGTAGTCCACAGGGGGCTTATTTTTCTGAAGCTTTCTTT. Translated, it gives CASSPQGAYFSEAFF.

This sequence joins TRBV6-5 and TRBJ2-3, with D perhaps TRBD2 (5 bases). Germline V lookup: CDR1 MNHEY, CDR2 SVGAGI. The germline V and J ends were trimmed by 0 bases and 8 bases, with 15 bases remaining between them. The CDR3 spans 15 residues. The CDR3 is CASSYSSRRRGTQYF. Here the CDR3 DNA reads TGTGCCAGCAGTTACTCGAGTCGAAGACGGGGTACGCAGTATTTT.

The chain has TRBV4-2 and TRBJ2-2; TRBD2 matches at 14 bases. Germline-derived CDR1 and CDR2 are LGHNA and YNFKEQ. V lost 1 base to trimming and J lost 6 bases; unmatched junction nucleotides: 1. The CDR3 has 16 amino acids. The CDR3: CASSQAGLAGAGELFF. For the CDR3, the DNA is TGTGCCAGCAGCCAAGCGGGACTAGCGGGAGCCGGGGAGCTGTTTTTT.